The 29 T cell receptor beta chains given below trace back to one sample, sequenced in a study of beta chain features in type 1 diabetes. Study-level points and caveats: There was a moderate but significant shortening of TCRB CDR3s in all four CD4+ subsets of Type 1 diabetes patients.

The antigens of these receptors remain unknown. The investigators reverse transcribed all of the isolated RNA, so they sequenced expressed TCRB transcripts. This table comes from immunoSEQ multiplex PCR, and its TCRdb copy is limited to in-frame clones, with some not included. The sample carries 160,000 or so clones, about 8.1% recorded once. What was sequenced was central memory CD4+ T cells from blood. The receptor source for this set is a woman aged 18-30 years with type 1 diabetes.

This clone turned up a few times. The V call is TRBV4-1, the J call TRBJ2-1; 9 bases are shared with TRBD2. The junction had 3 bases not matched to a gene; V was cut back by 5 bases and J by 4 bases. Germline V gene sequence: CDR1 MGHRA, CDR2 YSYEKL. The CDR3 has 14 residues. The chain's CDR3 is CASSKREEYNEQFF. The CDR3 DNA sequence: TGCGCCAGCAGCAAGCGGGAGGAATACAATGAGCAGTTCTTC.

This clone was found many times. The chain employs TRBV28 and TRBJ2-7; 7 positions agree with TRBD1. The V and J ends lost 3 bases and 3 bases, in that order; junction bases with no gene match: 2. Germline CDR1 MDHEN, CDR2 SYDVKM. The CDR3 contains 13 residues. The CDR3 spells CASSFGQDYEQYF. In DNA, the CDR3 is TGTGCCAGCAGTTTCGGACAGGACTACGAGCAGTACTTC. Together with reference TRBV28 and TRBJ2-7, the CDR3 gives the full variable domain: DVKVTQSSRYLVKRTGEKVFLECVQDMDHENMFWYRQDPGLGLRLIYFSYDVKMKEKGDIPEGYSVSREKKERFSLILESASTNQTSMYLCASSFGQDYEQYFGPGTRLTVT.

This clone was seen more than once but under ten times. This rearrangement joins TRBV7-9 to TRBJ2-1; D perhaps matches TRBD2 (5 bases). Trimming removed 5 bases at V and 0 bases at J, with 14 bases between. Germline V gives CDR1 SEHNR, CDR2 FQNEAQ (reference sequence). The CDR3 runs to 16 residues. The CDR3 reads CASSQVLGSSYNEQFF. The CDR3 bases are TGTGCCAGCAGCCAAGTCTTGGGGAGCTCCTACAATGAGCAGTTCTTC.

V gene TRBV6-5 combines with J gene TRBJ2-3, with 12 bases aligning to TRBD2. The junction had 9 bases not matched to a gene; V was cut back by 8 bases and J by 6 bases. Germline lookup yields CDR1 MNHEY and CDR2 SVGAGI. CDR3 length equals 15 residues. Here the CDR3 reads CASSSGRVSIDTQYF. CDR3 coding DNA: TGTGCCAGCTCTAGCGGGAGGGTTAGTATCGATACGCAGTATTTT.

This clone was detected only once. J is TRBJ2-7 and V is TRBV5-6; a weak D match, TRBD2 (7 bases). V was pared by 6 bases and J by 8 bases, with 15 bases between. The CDR3 runs to 12 residues. Germline V gene lookup returns CDR1 SGHDT and CDR2 YYEEEE. Written as DNA, the CDR3 is TGTGCCAGCAACCCGAGGGGGGGACAGCAGTACTTC. Its translation is CASNPRGGQQYF.

This clone has only a few counts. One end of the junction does not line up with germline, which may come from a read error. V is TRBV7-2 and J is TRBJ2-3; tentatively, D is TRBD1 (5 bases). This CDR3 is built from 13 residues. In germline, CDR1 is SGHTA, CDR2 FQGNSA. CDR3 nucleotide sequence: TGCGCCAGCAGCCAGACCAGGGTTTATACGCAGTATTTT. This translates into CASSQTRVYTQYF.

This clone was detected a few times. The rearrangement uses TRBV6-1 and TRBJ2-1, with 9 positions matching TRBD2. CDR1 is MNHNS, CDR2 SASEGT, per germline. This CDR3 has 13 amino acids. V lost 10 bases, J lost 4 bases, and 5 bases stayed unmatched. The CDR3 region is CATRTSDYNEQFF. The DNA of the CDR3 is TGTGCCACCCGGACTAGCGATTACAATGAGCAGTTCTTC.

This clone has more than one count but fewer than ten. The CDR3 DNA follows: TGCAGCGTGGCGCAAGGGGGCGGTCAGCCCCAGCATTTT. Translating gives CSVAQGGGQPQHF. This chain connects TRBV29-1 to TRBJ1-5, with 7 bases fitting TRBD1. J gave up 6 bases and V 6 bases, and 8 bases lay outside the gene matches. This CDR3 region has 13 residues. Germline V lookup: CDR1 SQVTM, CDR2 ANQGSEA.

This clone came up many times. The J gene is TRBJ2-6, the V gene TRBV4-3, with TRBD2 as a possible D gene (6 bases). The CDR3 covers 18 residues. V was pared by 0 bases and J by 0 bases, with 12 bases between. Germline assignment: CDR1 LGHNA and CDR2 YSLEER. The CDR3 DNA reads as TGCGCCAGCAGCCAAGATCGTTTGCGGGGCTCTGGGGCCAACGTCCTGACTTTC. Amino acid sequence: CASSQDRLRGSGANVLTF.

This clone showed up just a few times. V gene TRBV19 combines with J gene TRBJ2-3; D is ambiguous. Germline V gene sequence: CDR1 LNHDA, CDR2 SQIVND (reference sequence). Trimming shortened V by 3 bases and J by 0 bases, and 7 bases separated the two germline ends. This CDR3 spans 14 amino acids. CDR3 sequence reads: CASSITTSTDTQYF. In DNA, the CDR3 is TGTGCCAGTAGTATCACGACTAGCACAGATACGCAGTATTTT.

This clone has a handful of counts. V usage is TRBV5-6 and J usage is TRBJ2-5, with TRBD1 as a possible D gene (5 bases). The CDR3 spans 13 residues. The ends were cut back, 4 bases at V and 5 bases at J, with 12 bases in the middle. The germline V gene has CDR1 SGHDT and CDR2 YYEEEE. The CDR3: CASSRPPGETQYF. The CDR3 DNA reads TGTGCCAGCAGCCGACCCCCAGGGGAGACCCAGTACTTC.

In its sample, this clone was seen a few times. The chain uses TRBV11-3 and TRBJ1-5; D gene unclear. Between the trimmed V and J ends, which lost 1 base and 0 bases, there was a span of 7 bases. The CDR3 loop spans 15 amino acids. Germline-derived CDR1 and CDR2 are SGHNT and YENEEA. The CDR3 bases are TGTGCCAGCAGCTTAGGAGGGAGTAGCAATCAGCCCCAGCATTTT. Amino acid sequence: CASSLGGSSNQPQHF.

The rearrangement joins TRBV7-2 to TRBJ2-2; 16 bases match TRBD2. The CDR3 covers 17 residues. V was clipped by 6 bases and J by 6 bases; unmatched bases: 7. Germline V gene lookup returns CDR1 SGHTA and CDR2 FQGNSA. CDR3 loop: CASSPPGLAGGAGELFF. The CDR3 DNA follows: TGTGCCAGCAGTCCTCCGGGACTAGCGGGAGGGGCCGGGGAGCTGTTTTTT.

In its sample, this clone was seen a few times. The V gene is TRBV28, the J gene TRBJ2-4, with 9 bases matching TRBD1. CDR3 size: 13 residues. From germline, CDR1 is MDHEN and CDR2 SYDVKM. Trimming removed 7 bases from V and 6 bases from J; junction bases left unmatched: 4. In DNA form, the CDR3 reads TGTGCCAGCACCGTGACAGGGGGAAACATTCAGTACTTC. As protein: CASTVTGGNIQYF.

Only a few counts were recorded for this clone. V and J are TRBV28 and TRBJ2-7; D gene ambiguous. Germline CDR1 MDHEN, CDR2 SYDVKM. Trimming stripped 3 bases from V and 1 base from J, with 19 bases between. The CDR3 is made up of 17 amino acids. The DNA for the CDR3 is TGTGCCAGCAGTTTGGTTAACTGGGCAGATCCTTCCTACGAGCAGTACTTC. It codes for CASSLVNWADPSYEQYF. Complete variable domain (other parts from reference TRBV28 and TRBJ2-7): DVKVTQSSRYLVKRTGEKVFLECVQDMDHENMFWYRQDPGLGLRLIYFSYDVKMKEKGDIPEGYSVSREKKERFSLILESASTNQTSMYLCASSLVNWADPSYEQYFGPGTRLTVT.

This clone was recorded a few times. This chain joins TRBV7-9 and TRBJ1-5, with a weak D call TRBD1 (5 bases). This CDR3 region has 13 residues. Germline CDR1 reads SEHNR; CDR2 reads FQNEAQ (reference sequence). The V end was cut by 1 base, the J end by 7 bases, with 8 bases between. CDR3: CASSLGGGQPQHF. The CDR3 DNA reads TGTGCCAGCAGCTTAGGGGGCGGACAGCCCCAGCATTTT.

V usage is TRBV7-2 and J usage is TRBJ2-4; tentatively, D is TRBD1 (8 bases). Trimming removed 5 bases at V and 14 bases at J, with 19 bases between. Germline V gives CDR1 SGHTA, CDR2 FQGNSA. The CDR3 is made up of 13 amino acids. CDR3 bases: TGTGCCAGCAGCCTTATAGGACAGGGAGGGGAGTACTTC. Its protein is CASSLIGQGGEYF. Variable domain in full (rest from reference TRBV7-2 and TRBJ2-4): GAGVSQSPSNKVTEKGKDVELRCDPISGHTALYWYRQSLGQGLEFLIYFQGNSAPDKSGLPSDRFSAERTGGSVSTLTIQRTQQEDSAVYLCASSLIGQGGEYFGAGTRLSVL.

The V and J genes are TRBV6-5 and TRBJ1-2, with 9 bases that match TRBD1. The CDR3 spans 15 residues. Trimming at V came to 2 bases and at J to 8 bases, leaving 9 bases not matched to a gene. From germline, CDR1 is MNHEY and CDR2 SVGAGI. The CDR3: CASSYVTGGWGGYTF. Written as DNA, the CDR3 is TGTGCCAGCAGTTACGTTACAGGGGGCTGGGGGGGCTACACCTTC.

This clone was observed a handful of times. The chain couples TRBV6-6 to TRBJ1-5; a weak D match, TRBD1 (6 bases). The V and J ends lost 5 bases and 4 bases respectively, with 12 bases between them. The CDR3 loop spans 14 amino acids. Germline loops: CDR1 MNHNY, CDR2 SVGAGI (reference sequence). DNA for the CDR3: TGTGCCAGCAGTGGAGGAAGGGGGAATCAGCCCCAGCATTTT. It codes for CASSGGRGNQPQHF.

In its sample, this clone was seen many times. CDR3 amino acids: CSVGTGSRNIQYF. The CDR3 DNA follows: TGCAGCGTCGGGACAGGGTCACGAAACATTCAGTACTTC. The chain links TRBV29-1 to TRBJ2-4; TRBD1 agrees at 9 bases. The CDR3 is 13 residues long. The ends lost 6 bases at V and 6 bases at J; junction bases unmatched: 6. Per the germline V gene, CDR1 is SQVTM and CDR2 is ANQGSEA.

Only a few counts were recorded for this clone. This rearrangement joins TRBV7-9 to TRBJ2-7, with D possibly TRBD1 on 5 matching bases. CDR3 size: 14 residues. Trimming left V 1 base short and J 1 base short, with 8 bases between. Looked up from germline, CDR1 is SEHNR and CDR2 is FQNEAQ (reference sequence). The CDR3 spells CASSLEGQSYEQYF. The CDR3, as DNA: TGTGCCAGCAGCTTAGAAGGACAATCCTACGAGCAGTACTTC.

V gene TRBV5-6 combines with J gene TRBJ2-2; possible D gene TRBD2, 6 bases. Germline V gives CDR1 SGHDT, CDR2 YYEEEE. The V gene lost 4 bases and the J gene lost 1 base, with 14 bases spanning the gap. The CDR3 has 16 amino acids. The CDR3 sequence: CASSPWRAGNTGELFF. The DNA for the CDR3 is TGTGCCAGCAGCCCTTGGAGGGCAGGGAACACCGGGGAGCTGTTTTTT.

This clone occurred a few times. The chain is built from TRBV28 and TRBJ2-7; weak D call: TRBD1 (6 bases). Between the trimmed V and J ends, which lost 5 bases and 7 bases, there was a span of 12 bases. CDR3 length equals 12 residues. Germline CDR1 reads MDHEN; CDR2 reads SYDVKM. CDR3 amino acids: CASSPLTGEQYF. CDR3 sequence (DNA): TGTGCCAGCAGTCCATTAACAGGGGAGCAGTACTTC.

This chain connects TRBV28 to TRBJ2-5, with D hard to call. The CDR3 consists of 14 residues. Germline values: CDR1 MDHEN, CDR2 SYDVKM. Trimming took 5 bases from V and 1 from J, leaving 11 bases between them. In nucleotides, the CDR3 is TGTGCCAGCAGTCCACTATATGCCCAAGAGACCCAGTACTTC. Translated: CASSPLYAQETQYF.

The chain links TRBV19 to TRBJ1-2; 11 bases are shared with TRBD1. V trimming: 5 bases; J trimming: 4 bases; junction bases outside the gene matches: 6. Germline CDR1 reads LNHDA; CDR2 reads SQIVND (reference sequence). This CDR3 has 15 residues. The CDR3 region has the DNA TGTGCCAGTAGTGCCCGGGACAGGGGGGGCTATGGCTACACCTTC. Translation gives CASSARDRGGYGYTF.

The sample holds a few counts of this clone. The chain links TRBV7-9 to TRBJ2-1, with 12 bases aligning to TRBD2. With V trimmed by 5 bases and J by 6 bases, 14 bases remained unmatched. The germline V gene has CDR1 SEHNR and CDR2 FQNEAQ (reference sequence). This CDR3 comprises 18 residues. The CDR3 is CASSPRTSGNVVGNEQFF. The DNA of the CDR3 is TGTGCCAGCAGCCCAAGGACTAGCGGGAATGTGGTTGGCAATGAGCAGTTCTTC.

The DNA of the CDR3 is TGTGCCAGCAGCTTCGCGGGTCTGAACACCGGGGAGCTGTTTTTT. Amino acid sequence: CASSFAGLNTGELFF. The V gene is TRBV7-2, the J gene TRBJ2-2, with a possible D match to TRBD2 (5 bases). The V gene's germline CDR1 is SGHTA and CDR2 FQGNSA. The CDR3 runs 15 residues. Trimming took off 3 bases at V and 1 base at J, with 9 bases between the two ends.

The gene calls are TRBV29-1 and TRBJ2-3; D perhaps matches TRBD2 (6 bases). The CDR3 is made up of 15 amino acids. The germline gives CDR1 SQVTM, CDR2 ANQGSEA. The V gene lost 4 bases and the J gene lost 3 bases, with 17 bases spanning the gap. The DNA of the CDR3 is TGCAGCGTTGTCGGAGGGGAATACCGGACAGATACGCAGTATTTT. It specifies CSVVGGEYRTDTQYF.

The gene calls are TRBV19 and TRBJ2-1; TRBD1 agrees at 7 bases. The CDR3 covers 14 residues. The germline gives CDR1 LNHDA, CDR2 SQIVND (reference sequence). The ends lost 3 bases at V and 4 bases at J; junction bases unmatched: 3. Written as DNA, the CDR3 is TGTGCCAGTAGTATGGGACAGTATTACAATGAGCAGTTCTTC. The encoded protein is CASSMGQYYNEQFF.